This T cell receptor (beta chain) was obtained from a study of blood T cell repertoires in COVID-19. Study background: The study drew acute and convalescent COVID-19 samples from the United States, Italy and Spain. Nucleic acid was either cDNA or gDNA, and it came from T cells, B-cell-depleted T cells, or PBMCs.

In the original workflow: Reference gene primers were amplified, and this amplification served to estimate nucleated cell counts. This table comes from immunoSEQ multiplex PCR, and its TCRdb copy is limited to in-frame clones, with some not included. V and J calls and clone size come straight from that table; D and trimming were deduced from the DNA. The sample includes about 140,000 clones, over 80% seen only once; the top ten take roughly 1.6%. The CDR3 is 15 amino acids. CDR1 is SGHRS and CDR2 is YFSETQ in the germline V gene. V was pared by 0 bases and J by 0 bases, with 9 bases between. V usage is TRBV5-1 and J usage is TRBJ1-1, with D perhaps TRBD1 (6 bases). This TCR was recovered from a woman aged 50 to 60 with acute or convalescent COVID-19. Sequencing was done on a sample of peripheral blood. This CDR3 is CASSLADSMNTEAFF. DNA of the CDR3: TGCGCCAGCAGCTTGGCGGACAGTATGAACACTGAAGCTTTCTTT.